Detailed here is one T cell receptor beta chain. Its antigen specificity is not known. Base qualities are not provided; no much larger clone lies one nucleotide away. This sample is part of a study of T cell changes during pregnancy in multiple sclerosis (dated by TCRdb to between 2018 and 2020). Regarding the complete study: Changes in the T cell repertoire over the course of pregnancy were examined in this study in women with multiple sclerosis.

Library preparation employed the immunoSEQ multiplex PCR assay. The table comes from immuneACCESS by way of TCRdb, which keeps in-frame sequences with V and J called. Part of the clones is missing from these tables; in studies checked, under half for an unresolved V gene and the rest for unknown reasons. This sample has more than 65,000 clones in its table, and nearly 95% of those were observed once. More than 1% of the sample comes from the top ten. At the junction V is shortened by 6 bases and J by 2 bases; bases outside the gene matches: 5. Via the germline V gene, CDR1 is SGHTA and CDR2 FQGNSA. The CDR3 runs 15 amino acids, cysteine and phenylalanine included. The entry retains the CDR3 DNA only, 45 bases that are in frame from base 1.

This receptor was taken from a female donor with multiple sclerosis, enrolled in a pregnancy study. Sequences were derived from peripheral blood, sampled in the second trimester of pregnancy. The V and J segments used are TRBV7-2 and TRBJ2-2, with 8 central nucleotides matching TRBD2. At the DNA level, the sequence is TGTGCCAGCAGTTTCTTAGCGGGAAACACCGGGGAGCTGTTTTTT. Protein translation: CASSFLAGNTGELFF.